This T cell receptor beta chain was obtained from a study of blood T cell repertoires in COVID-19 (TCRdb year 2020). In terms of the full investigation: The collaborator samples originated in the United States, Italy and Spain and spanned the acute and convalescent phases of COVID-19. Nearly every sample came with metadata listing a de-identified subject ID, COVID-19 status, age in years and sex. Where HLA class I and class II types were available, the types were taken from metadata supplied by the sample provider, not from assay-based typing. The samples were drawn from two sources: the first 160 participants of the ongoing ImmuneRACE study, and 1,000 to 1,500 subjects contributed by 6 global collaborators. The repertoires were released in a freely available public database intended as a resource for research on the immune response to SARS-CoV-2. Subjects who had been exposed to COVID-19, were actively infected with it, or had recovered from it provided the deeply sampled blood TCRbeta repertoires that made up the dataset. The prospective study material was composed of cDNA or gDNA derived from T cells, B-cell-depleted T cells, or PBMCs.

Enrolling through a virtual design, the prospective study's participants ranged in age from roughly 18 to 90 years and lived across 24 United States geographic areas. In the prospective study, participants were assigned to cohorts based on the clinical history participants reported in a screening survey and a study questionnaire. Mobile phlebotomists in the prospective study collected whole blood, serum and a nasopharyngeal or oropharyngeal swab from every participant. Prospective study participants could optionally give additional blood draws and questionnaires over a roughly 2-month period. Before DNA extraction, blood samples from the prospective study were shipped at room temperature or frozen. About this clone itself: The specificity of this receptor is unknown. One base away there is no much larger clone; base qualities are not given.

TCRbeta CDR3 regions were amplified from genomic DNA using the immunoSEQ Assay, a bias-controlled multiplex PCR. The paper's data handling went like this. The number of nucleated cells in each sample was estimated by amplification of reference gene primers within the assay. Sequence reads were collapsed and filtered to measure the absolute abundance of every unique TCRbeta CDR3 rearrangement. For each sample, productive Simpson clonality was calculated by taking the square root of Simpson's diversity index across productive rearrangements. Drawn from immuneACCESS, this table holds only the in-frame rearrangements with V and J called that TCRdb kept. Clones are partly lost; checked studies trace under half to an unresolved V gene and leave the rest unexplained. V, J and clone size derive from that table, while D and trimming were established from the DNA sequence. The sample has almost 250,000 clones on record, approximately 85% of them singletons. In total, the top ten clones hold 9.1% of the sample.

The study at large found these results: The quantity of clinical and demographic metadata differed by source and by participant and was supplied without curation.

The CDR3 runs 21 amino acids, cysteine and phenylalanine included. The only DNA kept is the CDR3, 63 bases in frame from the first base. The germline V gene specifies SGDLS as CDR1 and YYNGEE as CDR2. V has 0 bases trimmed and J has 6 bases trimmed; junction bases matching no gene number 21. The origin of this receptor is a woman in her forties or fifties with acute COVID-19. Sequencing was carried out using PBMCs or T cells enriched from blood (not recorded which). This receptor chain uses TRBV9 and TRBJ2-1; TRBD2 aligns with 10 central bases. The CDR3: CASSVALGPAGGQISGNEQFF. The base sequence is TGTGCCAGCAGCGTAGCTTTAGGTCCAGCGGGGGGGCAAATCTCGGGCAATGAGCAGTTCTTC.